This TCR beta chain derives from a study of T cells after yellow fever vaccination (dated by TCRdb to the late 2010s). With respect to the entire study: The SMART-Seq v4 Ultra Low Input RNA kit was used to prepare libraries from fractions with low cell numbers. Bulk TCR alpha and beta repertoires were sequenced longitudinally to track T-cell clones before and after primary and booster YFV17D yellow fever vaccination. Two healthy male donors, one aged 18 to 29 and one aged 30 to 40 years, made up the cohort. Bulk PBMC replicates and cell subsets were isolated from blood drawn at multiple timepoints before and after both primary and secondary immunization. General findings and caveats noted by the study authors: Because abundant contaminating clonotypes from the bulk population could be contained in FACS-sorted repertoires, computational filtering was required. The study included only a couple of donors, which limits how far the findings can be generalized. Most clones expanded after primary vaccination (about 96% of CD4 and over 80% of CD8) were re-detected after the booster, suggesting that broad memory maintenance occurred. A small share of clonotypes occurred in both CD4 and CD8 compartments, likely arising from convergent recombination. The secondary T-cell response was weaker than the primary response but faster, peaking on day 5 instead of day 15.

CDR3 length: 14 amino acids, cysteine to phenylalanine. This entry keeps only the CDR3 DNA: 42 bases, framed from base 1. Trimming removed 0 bases from V and 0 bases from J, leaving 6 bases between the germline ends. CDR1 and CDR2 were assigned from the germline V gene as SGDLS and YYNGEE. The treatment or condition tag for this specimen amounts to: live attenuated yellow fever vaccine strain. At each blood-draw timepoint, two biological replicates of bulk PBMCs were collected. A standard Ficoll-Paque protocol was used to isolate PBMCs from peripheral blood. TriZol was used to extract RNA from bulk PBMCs, from CD4 and CD8 fractions, and from dextramer-positive and dextramer-negative fractions. This clonotype was seen at least ten times. The antigen this receptor binds is unknown. No base qualities exist here, and no much larger clone lies one base off it. The sequencing machine was an Illumina NovaSeq 6000. TCR cDNA was synthesized by 5'RACE template switching, through which a universal primer site and unique molecular identifiers were introduced. cDNA synthesis was primed from both the TCR alpha and TCR beta constant segments. Library amplification used two PCR steps, and the second PCR step added sample barcodes and sequencing adapters. Sequencing of libraries was done on Illumina HiSeq 2500 (2x100 bp) or NovaSeq (2x150 bp). The paper's processing steps were these. MIGEC handled demultiplexing of reads and collapsing into UMI consensus sequences, while MiXCR performed V(D)J alignment. Vaccine-responding clonotypes were defined with edgeR using replicate PBMC samples, requiring FDR below 0.01 and a log2 fold change above 5 up to day 15. Bulk clonotypes were assigned CD4 or CD8 identity according to which sequenced CD4 or CD8 repertoire held them at higher abundance. TCRdb trimmed the raw reads at Q25, called clones with MiXCR and kept productive beta chains. Here each entry gathers all rows of one CDR3 protein and keeps the most common genes and DNA. TCRdb's processing, not the study's, gives the V and J calls here. Present in this sample are a few hundred thousand distinct CDR3 sequences, about 4% of which were seen just once. 24% of the sample is taken by the ten largest.

Material: PBMCs, obtained 5 days after the yellow fever booster vaccination. Recombination linked TRBV9 to TRBJ2-5; no D gene can be assigned with confidence. The TCR sequence derives from a young man who received the YFV17D yellow fever vaccine. The DNA sequence follows: TGTGCCAGCAGCGTAGGAGGAAACCAAGAGACCCAGTACTTC. It encodes CASSVGGNQETQYF.